A single sample gave rise to the 12 T cell receptor beta chains below, sequenced in a study of cytomegalovirus exposure and HLA in healthy donors. The primer mix had 60 Vbeta and 13 Jbeta primers. TCRdb keeps only in-frame clones here, not all; method: immunoSEQ multiplex PCR. Among approximately 120,000 clones listed, roughly three quarters were seen once. The sample consisted of PBMCs. The receptors originated from a woman aged 45-60 years in good health and CMV-seropositive.

This chain uses TRBV9 with TRBJ2-5; 8 bases are a match to TRBD2. Germline CDR1 SGDLS, CDR2 YYNGEE. The junction had 9 bases not matched to a gene; V was cut back by 4 bases and J by 1 base. CDR3 length equals 16 residues. The CDR3 DNA reads as TGTGCCAGCAGCCTAAGGACTAGCAGAGCCCAAGAGACCCAGTACTTC. Amino acids: CASSLRTSRAQETQYF.

In this sample, this clone turned up a few times. The V gene is TRBV11-3, the J gene TRBJ1-1, with no clear D. V shed 5 bases and J shed 8 bases, with 15 bases lying between them. This CDR3 spans 13 amino acids. The germline V gene has CDR1 SGHNT and CDR2 YENEEA. The CDR3, as DNA: TGTGCCAGCAGCCCCGACAATTCCGCCGAAGCTTTCTTT. It translates to CASSPDNSAEAFF.

The V and J genes are TRBV20-1 and TRBJ2-5; 7 nucleotides line up with TRBD2. Gene TRBJ2-7 matches the end of the DNA better, so the J call may be wrong. In germline, CDR1 is DFQATT, CDR2 SNEGSKA (reference sequence). This CDR3 has 11 amino acids. CDR3 protein: CSARLAYEQYF. DNA for the CDR3: TGCAGTGCACGACTAGCTTACGAGCAGTACTTC.

This rearrangement joins TRBV7-9 to TRBJ2-5, with 9 bases fitting TRBD1. The ends lost 3 bases at V and 4 bases at J; junction bases unmatched: 3. Germline V gene data show CDR1 as SEHNR and CDR2 as FQNEAQ (reference sequence). The CDR3 is made up of 14 amino acids. The CDR3: CASSLTGGTETQYF. The DNA of the CDR3 is TGTGCCAGCAGCTTGACAGGGGGGACAGAGACCCAGTACTTC.

The rearrangement joins TRBV19 to TRBJ2-6; unclear D gene. The CDR3 extends over 14 amino acids. Germline loops: CDR1 LNHDA, CDR2 SQIVND (reference sequence). Trimming removed 8 bases at V and 1 base at J, with 9 bases between. CDR3 in DNA: TGTGCCAGTTCTGCAGGATCTGGGGCCAACGTCCTGACTTTC. Translated, it gives CASSAGSGANVLTF.

This clone was detected once. The chain recombines TRBV9 with TRBJ2-1, with 10 positions matching TRBD2. Germline V gives CDR1 SGDLS, CDR2 YYNGEE. Trimming removed 4 bases from V and 2 bases from J; junction bases left unmatched: 6. The CDR3 spans 16 residues. The CDR3, as DNA: TGTGCCAGCAGCATTAGCGGGGGGACCGCCTACAATGAGCAGTTCTTC. Translating it yields CASSISGGTAYNEQFF.

The chain has TRBV29-1 and TRBJ2-1; 7 bases match TRBD2. Germline V gene data show CDR1 as SQVTM and CDR2 as ANQGSEA. Trimming removed 6 bases from V and 0 bases from J; junction bases left unmatched: 5. The CDR3 is made up of 14 amino acids. In DNA, the CDR3 is TGCAGCGTCATCGGACTAGTCTCCTACAATGAGCAGTTCTTC. Translating gives CSVIGLVSYNEQFF.

The V call is TRBV5-1, the J call TRBJ2-7, with D possibly matching TRBD2 (5 bases). The CDR3 runs 13 residues. Between the trimmed V and J ends, which lost 3 bases and 7 bases, there was a span of 14 bases. Looked up from germline, CDR1 is SGHRS and CDR2 is YFSETQ. The CDR3 DNA follows: TGCGCCAGCAGCTCGAGGGAGTACGGGGAGCAGTACTTC. Its translation is CASSSREYGEQYF.

The chain joins TRBV19 to TRBJ1-2, with D maybe TRBD1 (6 bases). The V end was cut by 8 bases, the J end by 7 bases, with 17 bases between. CDR1 is LNHDA, CDR2 SQIVND, per germline (reference sequence). The CDR3 runs 13 residues. DNA for the CDR3: TGTGCCAGTTCCATCGCAGGGGTCCCTGGCTACACCTTC. The encoded protein is CASSIAGVPGYTF.

The V gene is TRBV10-3, the J gene TRBJ2-7, with 10 bases lining up with TRBD2. This CDR3 is 14 amino acids long. V trimming: 4 bases; J trimming: 0 bases; junction bases outside the gene matches: 0. Germline assignment: CDR1 ENHRY and CDR2 SYGVKD. The CDR3 DNA sequence: TGTGCCATCAGTGTAGCGGGGGGCTCCTACGAGCAGTACTTC. This translates into CAISVAGGSYEQYF.

The chain links TRBV7-9 to TRBJ1-4, with D perhaps matching TRBD1 (6 bases). Trimming took off 3 bases at V and 8 bases at J, with 16 bases between the two ends. The V gene's germline CDR1 is SEHNR and CDR2 FQNEAQ (reference sequence). The CDR3 spans 15 residues. The CDR3 DNA sequence: TGTGCCAGCAGCTTGCGGGGGGCTAATGGGGAAAAACTGTTTTTT. Protein sequence: CASSLRGANGEKLFF.

For this clone: One end of the junction varies from germline; a read error may be responsible. The rearrangement uses TRBV7-9 and TRBJ2-7; TRBD2 matches at 11 bases. CDR1 is SEHNR and CDR2 is FQNEAQ in the germline V gene (reference sequence). The CDR3 covers 16 residues. CDR3 loop: CSSSFSGTSGSYEQYF. The CDR3 DNA sequence: TGTTCCAGCAGCTTCTCCGGGACTAGCGGTTCCTACGAGCAGTACTTC.